Listed here is a single TCR beta chain. These data are taken from a study of blood T cell repertoires in COVID-19. As for the study in general: Italy, Spain and the United States were the sources of the convalescent and acute COVID-19 samples. T cells, B-cell-depleted T cells, or PBMCs supplied cDNA or gDNA.

In the source study's methods: It was from reference gene primer amplification that nucleated cell counts were estimated. Here immunoSEQ multiplex PCR was the method, and the copy in TCRdb shows in-frame clones only, minus some. The V and J calls and the clone size are those of that table, but D and trimming were determined from the DNA. The table lists a few hundred thousand clones, less than 90% of them singletons, with around 4.2% in the top ten. CDR1 and CDR2 (germline): LNHDA, SQIVND (reference sequence). Germline trimming cut 4 bases from V and 10 bases from J; bases unmatched to any gene: 17. The CDR3 runs to 18 residues.

The chain joins TRBV19 to TRBJ1-6; TRBD1 agrees at 9 bases. This sequence was found in a man in his fifties or sixties with acute or convalescent COVID-19. The sequencing input was peripheral blood. In DNA form, the CDR3 reads TGTGCCAGTAGTAAAGGGGGTCTGCAGGGACAGGGAAGATCACCCCTCCACTTT. Residues: CASSKGGLQGQGRSPLHF. Drawing the rest from reference TRBV19 and TRBJ1-6, the complete variable domain is DGGITQSPKYLFRKEGQNVTLSCEQNLNHDAMYWYRQDPGQGLRLIYYSQIVNDFQKGDIAEGYSVSREKKESFPLTVTSAQKNPTAFYLCASSKGGLQGQGRSPLHFGNGTRLTVT.